The next 21 T cell receptor beta chains were all read from a single sample in a study of blood T cell repertoires in COVID-19. Produced via immunoSEQ multiplex PCR; TCRdb's table is partial and in-frame only. The profile shows about 88,000 clones, roughly 72% of them singletons. The sequenced sample consisted of peripheral blood. These TCRs come from a woman aged 55 to 70 in a cohort sampled during active or convalescent COVID-19.

The rearrangement joins TRBV3-1 (or the pseudogene TRBV3-2) to TRBJ2-1; a possible D gene is TRBD1 (6 bases). Germline V gene data show CDR1 as LGHDT and CDR2 as YNNKEL (reference sequence). The CDR3 contains 16 residues. Trimming shortened V by 2 bases and J by 11 bases, and 22 bases separated the two germline ends. The CDR3 is CASSQTTLQQGRKQFF. For the CDR3, the DNA is TGTGCCAGCAGCCAAACGACACTACAACAGGGTAGGAAGCAGTTCTTC.

V is TRBV25-1 and J is TRBJ1-2; a weak D match, TRBD1 (6 bases). CDR3 length equals 15 residues. Per the germline V gene, CDR1 is MGHDK and CDR2 is SYGVNS. The germline V and J ends were trimmed by 3 bases and 0 bases, with 11 bases remaining between them. DNA for the CDR3: TGTGCCAGCAGTGATCAGGGGCAGACTAACTATGGCTACACCTTC. Amino acids: CASSDQGQTNYGYTF.

V gene TRBV5-4 combines with J gene TRBJ2-7, with 7 bases aligning to TRBD1. The CDR3 runs 15 residues. Per germline, CDR1 SGHNT and CDR2 YYREEE (reference sequence). The V and J ends lost 3 bases and 4 bases, in that order; junction bases with no gene match: 10. The CDR3 sequence is CASSSNRGIPYEQYF. The DNA for the CDR3 is TGTGCCAGCAGCTCCAACAGGGGAATCCCATACGAGCAGTACTTC.

The J gene is TRBJ1-6, the V gene TRBV5-4; 7 bases are a match to TRBD1. Germline CDR1 reads SGHNT; CDR2 reads YYREEE (reference sequence). V lost 4 bases, J lost 7 bases, and 8 bases stayed unmatched. The CDR3 covers 15 residues. The chain's CDR3 is CASSGTGQLNSPLHF. Here the CDR3 DNA reads TGTGCCAGCAGCGGGACGGGACAGCTGAATTCACCCCTCCACTTT.

The J gene is TRBJ2-5, the V gene TRBV11-2; D remains ambiguous. The CDR3 is made up of 18 amino acids. V lost 5 bases to trimming and J lost 0 bases, with 22 bases between them. CDR1 and CDR2 (germline): SGHAT, FQNNGV. The CDR3 DNA reads TGTGCCAGCAGCCAGACCACTCATGGGCCCGTCTACCAAGAGACCCAGTACTTC. Amino acid sequence: CASSQTTHGPVYQETQYF. Supplemented by reference TRBV11-2 and TRBJ2-5, the full variable domain reads EAGVAQSPRYKIIEKRQSVAFWCNPISGHATLYWYQQILGQGPKLLIQFQNNGVVDDSQLPKDRFSAERLKGVDSTLKIQPAKLEDSAVYLCASSQTTHGPVYQETQYFGPGTRLLVL.

In its sample, this clone was seen many times. The same CDR3 also results from other DNA sequences found in this sample. The V and J genes are TRBV7-2 and TRBJ2-2; the match to TRBD1 covers 10 bases. CDR3 length: 16 residues. Germline V gene lookup returns CDR1 SGHTA and CDR2 FQGNSA. The trim removed 3 bases at V and 4 bases at J, leaving 5 bases unmatched. The CDR3: CASSFRDRGGTGELFF. CDR3 nucleotides: TGTGCCAGCAGCTTCCGGGACAGGGGCGGCACCGGGGAGCTGTTTTTT.

J is TRBJ1-4 and V is TRBV11-2; D is ambiguous. V was clipped by 6 bases and J by 8 bases, with 10 bases between them. The CDR3 loop spans 12 amino acids. CDR1 and CDR2 (germline): SGHAT, FQNNGV. The CDR3 loop is CASRVLKEKLFF. The CDR3 DNA follows: TGTGCCAGCAGGGTACTTAAGGAAAAACTGTTTTTT.

In nucleotides, the CDR3 is TGCAGCGTTGAAGATCTAGCGGACACTGAAGCTTTCTTT. Encoded protein: CSVEDLADTEAFF. This chain connects TRBV29-1 to TRBJ1-1; D unclear. CDR3 length: 13 residues. Germline values: CDR1 SQVTM, CDR2 ANQGSEA. Between the trimmed V and J ends, which lost 0 bases and 3 bases, there was a span of 8 bases.

The chain is built from TRBV7-6 and TRBJ1-1; 7 bases align to TRBD1. The germline V gene has CDR1 SGHVS and CDR2 FNYEAQ. The CDR3 has 13 residues. Unmatched junction bases numbered 2, after V lost 3 bases and J lost 4 bases. CDR3: CASSLRQGTEAFF. The CDR3 DNA reads TGTGCCAGCAGCTTGAGACAGGGCACTGAAGCTTTCTTT.

The chain links TRBV6-5 to TRBJ1-2, with D hard to call. There are 12 residues in the CDR3. In germline, CDR1 is MNHEY, CDR2 SVGAGI. V was cut by 7 bases and J by 2 bases, with 8 bases left in between. The CDR3 protein is CASIGGNYGYTF. The CDR3 DNA is TGTGCCAGCATAGGCGGAAACTATGGCTACACCTTC.

This sequence joins TRBV19 and TRBJ2-5; 7 nucleotides match TRBD1. Looked up from germline, CDR1 is LNHDA and CDR2 is SQIVND (reference sequence). The V gene end was trimmed by 4 bases and the J gene end by 1 base; junction bases not matched to a gene: 6. There are 15 residues in the CDR3. This CDR3 is CASSNTGAIQETQYF. The DNA of the CDR3 is TGTGCCAGTAGTAACACAGGGGCTATCCAAGAGACCCAGTACTTC.

The rearrangement uses TRBV11-1 and TRBJ2-7, with TRBD1 matching over 9 bases. With 5 bases clipped from V and 6 bases from J, the junction kept 8 bases outside the gene matches. CDR1 and CDR2 (germline): SGHAT, FQDESV (reference sequence). This CDR3 spans 14 amino acids. CDR3 DNA sequence: TGTGCCAGCAGCGAACAACAGGGGGCTCTCGAGCAGTACTTC. It specifies CASSEQQGALEQYF.

The sample holds a few counts of this clone. V is TRBV3-1 (or the pseudogene TRBV3-2) and J is TRBJ2-5; D gene uncertain. The CDR3 contains 16 residues. The V and J ends lost 4 bases and 0 bases respectively, with 15 bases between them. The V gene's germline CDR1 is LGHDT and CDR2 YNNKEL (reference sequence). The CDR3 protein is CASSPLSAWYQETQYF. The DNA of the CDR3 is TGTGCCAGCAGCCCCCTTAGTGCCTGGTACCAAGAGACCCAGTACTTC.

V usage is TRBV3-1 (or the pseudogene TRBV3-2) and J usage is TRBJ2-7; possible D gene TRBD1, 5 bases. The CDR3 totals 15 residues. Trimming shortened V by 2 bases and J by 1 base, and 12 bases separated the two germline ends. Germline V CDR1 and CDR2: LGHDT, YNNKEL (reference sequence). The DNA for the CDR3 is TGTGCCAGCAGCCAAAAGACAGCTCTATCCTACGAGCAGTACTTC. It encodes CASSQKTALSYEQYF.

This clone was observed once. The chain carries TRBV4-1 and TRBJ1-2, with D possibly TRBD1 on 5 matching bases. V was pared by 4 bases and J by 2 bases, with 11 bases between. This CDR3 is built from 14 residues. Per germline, CDR1 MGHRA and CDR2 YSYEKL. CDR3 coding DNA: TGCGCCAGCAGCCGGGGCAGGGCGAACTATGGCTACACCTTC. The encoded protein is CASSRGRANYGYTF.

The V gene is TRBV3-1 (or the pseudogene TRBV3-2), the J gene TRBJ1-2; tentative D call: TRBD1 (5 bases). The CDR3 is made up of 14 amino acids. The V gene's germline CDR1 is LGHDT and CDR2 YNNKEL (reference sequence). Trimming removed 1 base at V and 4 bases at J, with 10 bases between. The CDR3 here is CASSQARGSYGYTF. As DNA, the CDR3 is TGTGCCAGCAGCCAAGCTCGGGGGTCCTATGGCTACACCTTC.

This chain joins TRBV7-9 and TRBJ1-1; maybe TRBD1 (5 bases). CDR3 length: 14 residues. Per the germline V gene, CDR1 is SEHNR and CDR2 is FQNEAQ (reference sequence). The V gene lost 1 base and the J gene lost 7 bases, with 13 bases spanning the gap. CDR3 amino acids: CASSLEGRAIEAFF. The CDR3 nucleotides are TGTGCCAGCAGCTTAGAGGGGAGGGCCATTGAAGCTTTCTTT.

This rearrangement joins TRBV6-6 to TRBJ1-1; perhaps TRBD1 as D (6 bases). Per the germline V gene, CDR1 is MNHNY and CDR2 is SVGAGI (reference sequence). The V end was cut by 2 bases, the J end by 1 base, with 8 bases between. This CDR3 contains 14 residues. The CDR3: CASSYQGRNTEAFF. The CDR3 region has the DNA TGTGCCAGCAGTTACCAGGGGAGGAACACTGAAGCTTTCTTT.

This clone was picked up a small number of times. The chain recombines TRBV7-9 with TRBJ1-1, with a possible D match to TRBD1 (6 bases). The CDR3 contains 15 residues. Germline lookup yields CDR1 SEHNR and CDR2 FQNEAQ (reference sequence). V dropped 5 bases and J dropped 1 base, with 14 bases sitting between them. The CDR3 nucleotides are TGTGCCAGCAGCGGAACCCTGGGACAGAACACTGAAGCTTTCTTT. This translates into CASSGTLGQNTEAFF.

Only one count was recorded for this clone. The chain joins TRBV18 to TRBJ1-5; D perhaps matches TRBD1 (5 bases). Looked up from germline, CDR1 is KGHSH and CDR2 is LQKENI. CDR3 size: 15 residues. The V end was cut by 6 bases, the J end by 1 base, with 13 bases between. The CDR3 loop reads CASSPGGLSNQPQHF. For the CDR3, the DNA is TGTGCCAGCTCCCCCGGGGGTCTCAGCAATCAGCCCCAGCATTTT.

The chain carries TRBV30 and TRBJ2-7, with a possible D match to TRBD2 (6 bases). Germline values: CDR1 GTSNPN, CDR2 SVGIG (reference sequence). V lost 0 bases, J lost 3 bases, and 21 bases lay in between. The CDR3 length is 17 residues. CDR3 residues: CAWSVRGWGEAVYEQYF. The DNA of the CDR3 is TGTGCCTGGAGTGTACGGGGTTGGGGGGAAGCCGTCTACGAGCAGTACTTC.